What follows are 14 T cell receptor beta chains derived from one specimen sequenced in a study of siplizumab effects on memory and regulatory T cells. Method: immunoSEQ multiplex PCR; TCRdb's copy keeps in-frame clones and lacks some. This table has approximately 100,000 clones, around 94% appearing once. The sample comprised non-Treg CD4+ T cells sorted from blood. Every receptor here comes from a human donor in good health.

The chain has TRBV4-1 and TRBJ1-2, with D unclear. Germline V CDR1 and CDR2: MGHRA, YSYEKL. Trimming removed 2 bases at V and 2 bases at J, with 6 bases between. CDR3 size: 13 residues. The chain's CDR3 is CASSQRRNYGYTF. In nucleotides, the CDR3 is TGCGCCAGCAGCCAACGGCGAAACTATGGCTACACCTTC.

The DNA of the CDR3 is TGTGCCAGCAGCACGACAGCAACTAATGAAAAACTGTTTTTT. Protein: CASSTTATNEKLFF. V is TRBV5-5 and J is TRBJ1-4; possibly TRBD1 for D (5 bases). The CDR3 totals 14 residues. From germline, CDR1 is SGHKS and CDR2 YYEKEE (reference sequence). The ends were cut back, 4 bases at V and 0 bases at J, with 7 bases in the middle.

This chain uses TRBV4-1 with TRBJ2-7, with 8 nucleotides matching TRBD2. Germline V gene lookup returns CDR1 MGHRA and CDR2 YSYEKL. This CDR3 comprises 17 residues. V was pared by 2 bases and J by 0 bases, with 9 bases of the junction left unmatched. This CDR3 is CASSQPSTSGRSYEQYF. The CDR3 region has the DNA TGCGCCAGCAGCCAACCCTCCACTAGCGGACGCTCCTACGAGCAGTACTTC.

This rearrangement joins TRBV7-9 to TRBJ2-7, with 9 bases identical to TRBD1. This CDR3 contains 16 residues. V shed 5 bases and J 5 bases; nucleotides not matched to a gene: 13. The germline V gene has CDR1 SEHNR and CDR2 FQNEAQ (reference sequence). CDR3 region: CASSRQTGQGSHEQYF. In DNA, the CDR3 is TGTGCCAGCAGCCGTCAGACGGGACAGGGCTCTCACGAGCAGTACTTC.

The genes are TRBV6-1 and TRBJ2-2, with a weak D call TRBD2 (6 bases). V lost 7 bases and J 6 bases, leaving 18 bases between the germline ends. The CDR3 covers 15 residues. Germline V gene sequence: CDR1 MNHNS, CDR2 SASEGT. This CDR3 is CASTAGRVKAGELFF. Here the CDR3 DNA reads TGTGCCAGCACCGCGGGACGGGTTAAAGCCGGGGAGCTGTTTTTT.

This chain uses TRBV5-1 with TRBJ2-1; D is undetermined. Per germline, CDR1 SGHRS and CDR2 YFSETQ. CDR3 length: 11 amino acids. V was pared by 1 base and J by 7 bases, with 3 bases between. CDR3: CASSLSNEQFF. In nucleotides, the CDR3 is TGCGCCAGCAGCTTGTCGAATGAGCAGTTCTTC.

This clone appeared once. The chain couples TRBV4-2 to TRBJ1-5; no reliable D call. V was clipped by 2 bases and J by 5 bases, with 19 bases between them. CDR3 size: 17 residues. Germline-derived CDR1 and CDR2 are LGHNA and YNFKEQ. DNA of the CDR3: TGTGCCAGCAGCCAAATTATTCAAAGCGATAGATATCAGCCCCAGCATTTT. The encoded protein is CASSQIIQSDRYQPQHF.

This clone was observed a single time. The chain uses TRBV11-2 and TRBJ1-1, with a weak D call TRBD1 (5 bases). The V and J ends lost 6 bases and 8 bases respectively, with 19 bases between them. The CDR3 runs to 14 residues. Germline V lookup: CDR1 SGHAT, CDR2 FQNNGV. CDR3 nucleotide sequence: TGTGCCAGCAGAAGAGTGGGGGTGATTTCGGAAGCTTTCTTT. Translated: CASRRVGVISEAFF.

CDR3 sequence reads: CASRYGVNTEAFF. The CDR3 nucleotides read TGCGCCAGCAGGTATGGGGTGAACACTGAAGCTTTCTTT. This chain uses TRBV5-1 with TRBJ1-1; D ambiguous. The CDR3 consists of 13 residues. The germline V and J ends were trimmed by 5 bases and 0 bases, with 8 bases remaining between them. Looked up from germline, CDR1 is SGHRS and CDR2 is YFSETQ. Full variable domain (outside the CDR3, taken from reference TRBV5-1 and TRBJ1-1): KAGVTQTPRYLIKTRGQQVTLSCSPISGHRSVSWYQQTPGQGLQFLFEYFSETQRNKGNFPGRFSGRQFSNSRSEMNVSTLELGDSALYLCASRYGVNTEAFFGQGTRLTVV.

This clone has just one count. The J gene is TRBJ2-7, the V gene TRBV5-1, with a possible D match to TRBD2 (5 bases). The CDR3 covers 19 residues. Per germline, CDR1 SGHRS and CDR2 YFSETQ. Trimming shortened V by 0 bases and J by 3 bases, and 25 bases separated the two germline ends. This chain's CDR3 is CASSLGFSTSGLADYEQYF. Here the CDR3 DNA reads TGCGCCAGCAGCTTGGGGTTCTCGACGTCTGGACTGGCAGACTACGAGCAGTACTTC.

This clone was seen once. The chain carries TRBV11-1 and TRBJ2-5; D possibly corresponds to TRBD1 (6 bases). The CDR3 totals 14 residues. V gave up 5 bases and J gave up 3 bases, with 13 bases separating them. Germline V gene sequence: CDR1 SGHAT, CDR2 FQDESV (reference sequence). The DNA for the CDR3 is TGTGCCAGCAGCCCTCGGACAGACAAAGAGACCCAGTACTTC. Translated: CASSPRTDKETQYF.

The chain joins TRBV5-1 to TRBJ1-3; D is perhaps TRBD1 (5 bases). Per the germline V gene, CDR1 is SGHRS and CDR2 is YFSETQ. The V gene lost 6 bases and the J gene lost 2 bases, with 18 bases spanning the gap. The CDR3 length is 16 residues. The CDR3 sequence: CASTPGPGIAGNTIYF. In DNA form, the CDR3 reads TGCGCCAGCACCCCAGGGCCCGGTATCGCTGGAAACACCATATATTTT.

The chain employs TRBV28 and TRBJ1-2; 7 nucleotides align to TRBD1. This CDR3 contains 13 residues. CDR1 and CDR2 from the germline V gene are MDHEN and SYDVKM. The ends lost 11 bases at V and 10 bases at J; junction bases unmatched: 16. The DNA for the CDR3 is TGTGCCGCACTTCAGCCCCTAGACAGGGCCTACACCTTC. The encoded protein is CAALQPLDRAYTF.

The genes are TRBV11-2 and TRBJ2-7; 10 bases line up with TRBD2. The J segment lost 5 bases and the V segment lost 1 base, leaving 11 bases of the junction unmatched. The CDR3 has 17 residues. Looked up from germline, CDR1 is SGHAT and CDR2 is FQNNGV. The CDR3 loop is CASSLAPSGSQRHEQYF. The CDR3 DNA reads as TGTGCCAGCAGCTTAGCTCCTAGCGGGAGTCAACGTCACGAGCAGTACTTC.